This TCR beta chain derives from a study of blood T cell repertoires in COVID-19. V was cut by 7 bases and J by 3 bases, with 10 bases left in between. This CDR3 spans 13 amino acids. The protocol was immunoSEQ multiplex PCR, while the TCRdb copy is restricted to in-frame clones and leaves out a portion. This sample has 45,000 to 70,000 clones, with about 90% found just once. Source material: peripheral blood. This receptor was taken from a woman aged 55-69 years with active or convalescent COVID-19. This rearrangement joins TRBV12-3 or TRBV12-4 to TRBJ1-5; unclear D gene. This chain's CDR3 is CASTWAHNQPQHF. The CDR3 nucleotides are TGTGCCAGCACTTGGGCACACAATCAGCCCCAGCATTTT.